This paragraph reports one T cell receptor beta chain. Only a few counts were recorded for this clone. The antigen it binds to is not known. Qualities for individual bases were not recorded, and no much larger clone is one base off. A single peripheral blood draw of around 0.11 L on average was collected from each donor into heparinised tubes. Naive, central memory, regulatory and stem cell-like memory CD4+ T cells were sorted on a BD FACSAria II using a panel including CD45RO, CCR7, CD25, CD127, CD95 and CD27. Purity was above 95% for every sorted population. PBMCs were isolated right away by Lymphoprep density gradient centrifugation and were stained directly, without culture. So that batch effects would be minimized, each experiment stained and sorted samples in pairs, pairing one healthy donor with one patient. This sample was taken from a study of beta chain features in type 1 diabetes (dated by TCRdb to the late 2010s). Study-level background: No differences in mean age, gender distribution, total cell number or subset yield were found between patients and healthy donors. The study compared the TCRB repertoires of sorted circulating CD4+ T cell subsets in recently diagnosed type 1 diabetes patients with those in matched healthy donors. Regulatory and stem cell-like memory subsets were isolated from only 8 patients and roughly 8 healthy donors, whereas naive and central memory subsets came from all 30 or so donors. A total of about 100,000,000 sorted cells were examined across all samples, and RNA yield correlated strongly with the number of cells per subset. The research as a whole found: Shorter templates might have been favored by PCR, but patient and control samples were amplified and corrected together, so both groups would have been affected equally by any skew. Patients with type 1 diabetes made fewer insertions and deleted more nucleotides at VDJ recombination sites, implying thymic rearrangement abnormalities. Because cDNA was sequenced instead of genomic DNA, highly expressing activated cells could be over-represented, though the groups showed no difference in activation or CD3 levels. Type 1 diabetes patients showed a moderate but significant shortening of TCRB CDR3 length in all four CD4+ subsets. Only small numbers of individuals were included in the HLA sub-analyses, which left unresolved whether HLA type had any influence on TCRB rearrangement. Naive, central memory and regulatory TCRB repertoires appeared more similar among patients than among healthy donors.

The entire isolated RNA was reverse transcribed using the High Capacity cDNA Reverse Transcription Kit, and thus expressed TCRB transcripts were sequenced. Deep immunoSEQ sequencing was applied to naive, central memory and regulatory T cell samples, giving an average of roughly 3.5 million total reads per sample. Sorted cells were lysed in RLT buffer, and RNA was extracted using DNase-treated RNeasy Micro or Mini kits according to cell number. To prevent cross-contamination, each cell subset was processed individually, whereas patient and healthy donor samples were processed jointly. The immunoSEQ multiplex PCR was used to amplify TCRB sequences from cDNA, yielding 87-bp fragments that span the CDR3 region. Sequencing of the amplicons was done on the Illumina HiSeq platform. The authors' pipeline ran thus. Synthetic template baselines were used to correct PCR bias computationally, reads within Hamming distance 2 were collapsed together, and singletons that could not be merged were discarded. Reads were aligned to IMGT to assign V, D and J genes, CDR3 length, and insertions or deletions at six rearrangement sites. Clonotype counts were normalized to sorted cell number within each subset before computing true diversity and Gini coefficients with the tcR R package. The overlap coefficient, calculated on TCRB nucleotide sequences, was used to measure repertoire sharing. TCRdb took over this immuneACCESS table, retaining in-frame rearrangements with V and J assigned. Such tables are incomplete; in checked studies, under half of the missing clones stem from an unresolved V gene, and the remainder is unexplained. The V and J calls and clone size were taken over from that table, and D and trimming were inferred from the DNA. A total of some 150,000 clones appear in this sample, approximately 12% of them only once. The top ten constitute about 2.1% of the sample.

The CDR3 starts with the cysteine, ends with the phenylalanine, and has 16 residues. Of all the DNA, just the CDR3 is kept, 48 bases in frame from base 1. Per the germline V gene, SGDLS is the CDR1 and YYNGEE is the CDR2. V is reduced by 5 bases and J by 0 bases, leaving a spacing of 15 bases between them. The material sequenced was central memory CD4+ T cells from blood. The clonotype comes from a man aged 18-30 years in good health. The chain is encoded by TRBV9 joined to TRBJ1-5; the D segment could be TRBD1, given 6 matching bases. For the CDR3, the sequence is CASRAGTLDSNQPQHF. The nucleotide sequence is given as TGTGCCAGCAGGGCCGGGACACTCGATAGCAATCAGCCCCAGCATTTT.